This TCR beta chain emerged from a study of T-cell memory formation after mild COVID-19. Study-level results: Clones from the second wave (peaking day 37) had unconfirmed SARS-CoV-2 specificity. From day 15 to 85, contracting clones were balanced between CD4 and CD8, whereas later expanders leaned toward CD4+.

As concerns this clonotype: The antigen remains undetermined.

5'RACE with constant-segment primers yielded barcoded, UMI-tagged TCR alpha and TCR beta cDNA libraries. Using its own MiXCR run on the 5' RACE reads, TCRdb lists one record per CDR3 protein. The table has around 450,000 distinct CDR3 sequences, around 20% seen once. The V and J ends lost 6 bases and 9 bases respectively, with 24 bases between them. The CDR3 is made up of 16 amino acids. The specimen sequenced was PBMCs or a T cell subset sorted from them (not recorded which). J is TRBJ2-1 and V is TRBV12-3 or TRBV12-4; possibly TRBD2 for D (7 bases). The sequence derives from an adult woman who had mild COVID-19 (a few samples of this study predate the infection). Cell type and time point are not known. The CDR3 loop reads CASRLRTGGDSREQFF. The DNA for the CDR3 is TGTGCCAGCAGGCTCCGCACGGGGGGCGATTCGCGTGAGCAGTTCTTC.